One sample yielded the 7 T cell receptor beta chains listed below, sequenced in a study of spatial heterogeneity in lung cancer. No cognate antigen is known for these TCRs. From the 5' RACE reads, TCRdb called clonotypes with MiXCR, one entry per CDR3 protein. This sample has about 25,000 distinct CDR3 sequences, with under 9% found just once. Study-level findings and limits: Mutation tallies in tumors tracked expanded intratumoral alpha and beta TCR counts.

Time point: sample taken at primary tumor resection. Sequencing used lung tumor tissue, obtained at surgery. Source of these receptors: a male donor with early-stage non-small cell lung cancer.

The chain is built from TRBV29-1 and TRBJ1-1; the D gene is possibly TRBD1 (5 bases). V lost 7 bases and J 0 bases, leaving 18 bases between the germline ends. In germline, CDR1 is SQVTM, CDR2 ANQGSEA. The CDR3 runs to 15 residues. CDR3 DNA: TGCAGCGAGATTCCGGGACTGGGAATGAACACTGAAGCTTTCTTT. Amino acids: CSEIPGLGMNTEAFF.

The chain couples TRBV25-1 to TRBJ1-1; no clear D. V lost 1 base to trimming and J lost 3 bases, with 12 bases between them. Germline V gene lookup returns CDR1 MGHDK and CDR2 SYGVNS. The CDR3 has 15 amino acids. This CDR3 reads CASSESGGTYTEAFF. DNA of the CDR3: TGTGCCAGCAGTGAATCTGGCGGAACATACACTGAAGCTTTCTTT. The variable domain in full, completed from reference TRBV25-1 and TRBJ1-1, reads EADIYQTPRYLVIGTGKKITLECSQTMGHDKMYWYQQDPGMELHLIHYSYGVNSTEKGDLSSESTVSRIRTEHFPLTLESARPSHTSQYLCASSESGGTYTEAFFGQGTRLTVV.

The CDR3 nucleotides read TGTGCCAGCAGTTTAAAGCTAGCTACTAGGATGCAGCAGTACTTC. Translated, it gives CASSLKLATRMQQYF. V usage is TRBV28 and J usage is TRBJ2-7; tentative D call: TRBD2 (5 bases). Germline CDR1 MDHEN, CDR2 SYDVKM. V was shortened by 2 bases and J by 8 bases, with 19 bases between the two germline ends. This CDR3 has 15 residues.

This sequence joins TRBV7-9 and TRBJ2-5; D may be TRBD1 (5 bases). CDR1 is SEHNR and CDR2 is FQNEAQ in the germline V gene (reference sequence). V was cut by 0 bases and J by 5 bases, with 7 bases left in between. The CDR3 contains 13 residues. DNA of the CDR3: TGTGCCAGCAGCTTAGCAGACAGTGAGACCCAGTACTTC. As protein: CASSLADSETQYF. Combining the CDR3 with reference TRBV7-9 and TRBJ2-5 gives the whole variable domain DTGVSQNPRHKITKRGQNVTFRCDPISEHNRLYWYRQTLGQGPEFLTYFQNEAQLEKSRLLSDRFSAERPKGSFSTLEIQRTEQGDSAMYLCASSLADSETQYFGPGTRLLVL.

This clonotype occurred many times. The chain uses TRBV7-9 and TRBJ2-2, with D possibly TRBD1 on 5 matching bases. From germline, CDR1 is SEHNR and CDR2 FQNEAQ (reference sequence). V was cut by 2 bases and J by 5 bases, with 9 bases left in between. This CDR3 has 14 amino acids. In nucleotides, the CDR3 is TGTGCCAGCAGCTTAACAGGACCTACCGGGGAGCTGTTTTTT. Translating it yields CASSLTGPTGELFF.

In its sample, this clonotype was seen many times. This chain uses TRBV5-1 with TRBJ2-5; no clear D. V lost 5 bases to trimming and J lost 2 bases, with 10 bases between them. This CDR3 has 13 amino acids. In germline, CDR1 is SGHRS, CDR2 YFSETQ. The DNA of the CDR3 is TGCGCCAGCAGGAGGAGTACTCAAGAGACCCAGTACTTC. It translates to CASRRSTQETQYF.

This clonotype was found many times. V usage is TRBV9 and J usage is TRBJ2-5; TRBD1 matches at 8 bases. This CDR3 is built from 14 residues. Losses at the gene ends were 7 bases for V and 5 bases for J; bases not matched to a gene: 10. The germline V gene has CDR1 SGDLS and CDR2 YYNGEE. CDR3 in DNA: TGTGCCAGCGCGGACAGGGAGTATTCGGAGACCCAGTACTTC. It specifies CASADREYSETQYF. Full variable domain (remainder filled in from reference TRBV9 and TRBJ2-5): DSGVTQTPKHLITATGQRVTLRCSPRSGDLSVYWYQQSLDQGLQFLIQYYNGEERAKGNILERFSAQQFPDLHSELNLSSLELGDSALYFCASADREYSETQYFGPGTRLLVL.